This T cell receptor (beta chain) emerged from a study of blood T cell repertoires in COVID-19. Whole-study context: Acute-phase and convalescent COVID-19 samples originated in the United States, Italy and Spain. Sources were T cells, B-cell-depleted T cells, or PBMCs; the material itself was cDNA or gDNA.

V lost 8 bases to trimming and J lost 3 bases, with 13 bases between them. Looked up from germline, CDR1 is LGHNT and CDR2 is FRNRAP. This CDR3 region has 14 residues. Original processing methods: From reference gene primer amplification, estimates of nucleated cell counts were derived. This table comes from immunoSEQ multiplex PCR, and its TCRdb copy is limited to in-frame clones, with some not included. V, J and clone size are those of that table, while D and trimming were read from the DNA. Seen here are roughly 250,000 clones, around four fifths observed once, and the top ten hold over 3%. Specimen: peripheral blood. The chain is built from TRBV12-5 and TRBJ1-4; no clear D. The origin of this receptor is a woman between 35 and 50 years old with active or convalescent COVID-19. The CDR3 sequence: CASPLGRPNEKLFF. The CDR3 nucleotides read TGTGCTAGTCCCTTGGGGAGACCTAATGAAAAACTGTTTTTT.